This T cell receptor (beta chain) was documented in a study of graft-versus-host responses after intestinal transplantation. The overall study: Transplantation in recipients was multivisceral, liver-intestinal, or isolated intestinal. Findings and limits, study-wide: Recipient-marrow GvH clones were detected, some having first appeared in ileum or blood. Circulating GvH clones peaking coincided with falling HvG clones soon after transplant.

Of note for this clone: Its specificity is unknown.

Per germline, CDR1 LGHNT and CDR2 FRNRAP. V lost 5 bases, J lost 2 bases, and 12 bases lay in between. The CDR3 consists of 14 residues. The assay was immunoSEQ multiplex PCR, and TCRdb's table has in-frame clones only and misses some. The table records some 41,000 clones, roughly 93% of them present only once. The rearrangement links TRBV12-5 to TRBJ2-5; the D gene is possibly TRBD2 (5 bases). Sequencing used PBMCs, obtained roughly 780 days after intestinal transplantation. The origin of this receptor is a human patient who received an intestinal transplant, so some T cells may come from the graft donor. CDR3 nucleotide sequence: TGTGCTAGTGGTAAAGCGGAGCTACAAGAGACCCAGTACTTC. Its translation: CASGKAELQETQYF.